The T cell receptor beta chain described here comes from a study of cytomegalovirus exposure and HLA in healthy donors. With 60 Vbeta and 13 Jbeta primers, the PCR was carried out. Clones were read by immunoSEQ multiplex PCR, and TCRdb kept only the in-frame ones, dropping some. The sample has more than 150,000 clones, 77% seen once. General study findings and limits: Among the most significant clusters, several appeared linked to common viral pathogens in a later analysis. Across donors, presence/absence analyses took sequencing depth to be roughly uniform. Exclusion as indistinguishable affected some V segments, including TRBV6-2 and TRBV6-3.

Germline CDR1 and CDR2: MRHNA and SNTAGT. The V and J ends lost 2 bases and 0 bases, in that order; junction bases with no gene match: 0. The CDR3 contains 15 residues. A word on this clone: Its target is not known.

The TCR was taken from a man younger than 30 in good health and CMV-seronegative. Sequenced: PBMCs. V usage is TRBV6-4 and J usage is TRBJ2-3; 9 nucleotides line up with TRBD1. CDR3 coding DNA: TGTGCCAGCAGTGACACAGGGGGCAGCACAGATACGCAGTATTTT. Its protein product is CASSDTGGSTDTQYF.